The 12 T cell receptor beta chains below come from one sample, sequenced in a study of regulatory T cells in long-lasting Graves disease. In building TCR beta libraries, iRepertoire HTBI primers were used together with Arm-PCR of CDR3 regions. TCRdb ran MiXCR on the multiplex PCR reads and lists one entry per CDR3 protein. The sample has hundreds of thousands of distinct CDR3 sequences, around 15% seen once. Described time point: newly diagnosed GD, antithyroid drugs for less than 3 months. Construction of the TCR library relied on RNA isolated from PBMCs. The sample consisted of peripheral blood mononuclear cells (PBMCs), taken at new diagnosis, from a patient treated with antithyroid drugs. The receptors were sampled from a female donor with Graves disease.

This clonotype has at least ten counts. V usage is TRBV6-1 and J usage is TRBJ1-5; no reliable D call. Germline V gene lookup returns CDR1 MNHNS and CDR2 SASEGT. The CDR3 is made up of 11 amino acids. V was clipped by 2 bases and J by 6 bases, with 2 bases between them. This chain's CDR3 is CASSERQPQHF. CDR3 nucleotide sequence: TGTGCCAGCAGTGAACGTCAGCCCCAGCATTTT.

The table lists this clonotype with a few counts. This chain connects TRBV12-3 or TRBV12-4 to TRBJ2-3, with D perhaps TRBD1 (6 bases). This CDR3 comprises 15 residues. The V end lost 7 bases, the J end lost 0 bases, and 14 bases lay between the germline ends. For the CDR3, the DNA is TGTGCCAGCAACCCCCAGGGGATGAGCACAGATACGCAGTATTTT. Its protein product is CASNPQGMSTDTQYF.

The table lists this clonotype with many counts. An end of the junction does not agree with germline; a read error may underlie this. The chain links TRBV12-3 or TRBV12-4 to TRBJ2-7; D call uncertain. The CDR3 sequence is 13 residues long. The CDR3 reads CASSLEAGAEQYF. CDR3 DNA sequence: TGCGCCAGCAGTTTAGAGGCCGGAGCCGAGCAGTACTTC.

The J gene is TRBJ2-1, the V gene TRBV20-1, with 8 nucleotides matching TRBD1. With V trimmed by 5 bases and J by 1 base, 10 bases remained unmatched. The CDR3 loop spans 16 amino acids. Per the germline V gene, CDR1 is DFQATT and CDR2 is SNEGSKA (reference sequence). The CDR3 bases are TGCAGTGCTCCAGACCACCAGGGGGCGTCCTACAATGAGCAGTTCTTC. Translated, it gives CSAPDHQGASYNEQFF.

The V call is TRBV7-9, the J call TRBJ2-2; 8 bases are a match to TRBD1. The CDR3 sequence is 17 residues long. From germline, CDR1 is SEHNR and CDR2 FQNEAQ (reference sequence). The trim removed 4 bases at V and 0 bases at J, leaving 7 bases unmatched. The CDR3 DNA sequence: TGTGCCAGCAGCTCGAAGACAGGGGATACGAACACCGGGGAGCTGTTTTTT. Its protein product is CASSSKTGDTNTGELFF.

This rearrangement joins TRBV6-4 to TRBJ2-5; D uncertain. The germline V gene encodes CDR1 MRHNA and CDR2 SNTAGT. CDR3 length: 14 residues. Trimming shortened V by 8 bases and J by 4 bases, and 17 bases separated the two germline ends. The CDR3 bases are TGTGCCAGCCATGACCGAGAGTTCCGAGAGACCCAGTACTTC. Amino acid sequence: CASHDREFRETQYF.

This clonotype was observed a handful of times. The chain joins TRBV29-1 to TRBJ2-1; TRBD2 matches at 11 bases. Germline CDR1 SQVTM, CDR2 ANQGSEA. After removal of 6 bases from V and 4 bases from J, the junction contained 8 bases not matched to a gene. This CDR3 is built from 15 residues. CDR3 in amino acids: CSVDGTSGYYNEQFF. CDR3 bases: TGCAGCGTGGATGGGACTAGCGGTTATTACAATGAGCAGTTCTTC.

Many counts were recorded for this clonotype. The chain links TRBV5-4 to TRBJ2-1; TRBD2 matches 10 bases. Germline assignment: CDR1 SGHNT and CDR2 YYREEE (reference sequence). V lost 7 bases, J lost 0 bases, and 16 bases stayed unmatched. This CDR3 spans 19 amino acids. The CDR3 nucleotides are TGTGCCAGCGGAAAGGTAGCGGGGGGCCCGGGAAGCTCCTACAATGAGCAGTTCTTC. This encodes CASGKVAGGPGSSYNEQFF.

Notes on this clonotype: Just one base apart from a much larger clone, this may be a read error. CDR3 region: CATRRIMSTEAFF. CDR3 DNA sequence: TGTGCCACCCGCCGGATCATGAGCACTGAAGCTTTCTTT. The chain couples TRBV6-1 to TRBJ1-1; D not certain. The CDR3 is 13 residues long. The germline CDR1 and CDR2 sequences are MNHNS and SASEGT. The germline V and J ends were trimmed by 10 bases and 4 bases, with 16 bases remaining between them.

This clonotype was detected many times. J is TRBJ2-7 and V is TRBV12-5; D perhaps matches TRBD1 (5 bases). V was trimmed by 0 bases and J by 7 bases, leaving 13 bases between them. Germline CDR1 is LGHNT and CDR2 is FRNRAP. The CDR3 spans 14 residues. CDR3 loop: CASGLVIGAREQYF. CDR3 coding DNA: TGTGCTAGTGGTTTGGTAATAGGGGCGAGAGAGCAGTACTTC.

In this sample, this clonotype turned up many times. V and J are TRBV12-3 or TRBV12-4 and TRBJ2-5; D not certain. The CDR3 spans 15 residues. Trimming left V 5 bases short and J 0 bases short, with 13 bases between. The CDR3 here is CASSRAQTYQETQYF. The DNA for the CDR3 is TGTGCCAGCAGTCGGGCCCAAACGTACCAAGAGACCCAGTACTTC.

The chain's CDR3 is CASRHTVTGAGETQYF. CDR3 in DNA: TGTGCCAGCAGACACACGGTCACGGGGGCTGGGGAGACCCAGTACTTC. This chain connects TRBV14 to TRBJ2-5; TRBD1 or TRBD2 may be the D gene (6 bases each). The CDR3 is made up of 16 amino acids. V lost 6 bases and J 5 bases, leaving 22 bases between the germline ends. Germline V gene data show CDR1 as SGHDN and CDR2 as FVKESK. Supplemented by reference TRBV14 and TRBJ2-5, the full variable domain reads EAGVTQFPSHSVIEKGQTVTLRCDPISGHDNLYWYRRVMGKEIKFLLHFVKESKQDESGMPNNRFLAERTGGTYSTLKVQPAELEDSGVYFCASRHTVTGAGETQYFGPGTRLLVL.